What follows is one T cell receptor beta chain and its context. This specimen comes from a study of a mutant IDH1 vaccine in newly diagnosed glioma. Looking at the study overall: Patients got radiotherapy, temozolomide, or both beforehand, and most got both.

Clones were sequenced by immunoSEQ multiplex PCR, and TCRdb holds only the in-frame ones, with some missing. The data contain about 88,000 clones, almost 85% of them singletons. CDR3 length: 14 residues. Trimming left V 0 bases short and J 0 bases short, with 2 bases between. The V gene's germline CDR1 is MNHEY and CDR2 SVGAGI. Described time point: baseline, week 1 (first vaccination visit). Documented treatment: pre-vaccination baseline after standard-of-care therapy. The study enrolled donors with new WHO grade 3 or 4 IDH1-mutant, ATRX-lost astrocytomas. J is TRBJ2-2 and V is TRBV6-5, with D unresolved. The origin of this receptor is a man aged 40-55 years with glioma. Some clones in this sample may be carry-over from other donors' samples. The sample consisted of PBMCs, taken from a glioma patient treated with radiotherapy, temozolomide or both. The CDR3 region is CASSYSSNTGELFF. DNA for the CDR3: TGTGCCAGCAGTTACTCTTCGAACACCGGGGAGCTGTTTTTT.